The TCR beta chain under discussion was sequenced for a study of T cell repertoires in cytomegalovirus infection. Study in general: Public TCR beta signatures provided an indication of both CMV infection and a matching HLA type. Study-level findings and limits: It was HLA-C-restricted CMV-specific TCR beta clonotypes that dominated the response ex vivo. Individuals carrying CMV plus the relevant HLA were identified by cumulative frequency of public TCR beta families.

This CDR3 is built from 16 residues. V was clipped by 5 bases and J by 4 bases, with 17 bases between them. Germline CDR1 is MDHEN and CDR2 is SYDVKM. TCRdb ran MiXCR on the reads and lists one entry per CDR3 protein. The sample carries 150,000 to 200,000 distinct CDR3 sequences, about 21% recorded once. There are a few counts of this clonotype. Antigen specificity is unknown. This clonotype was obtained from a human donor in good health (CMV status not recorded). Some clones in this sample may be carry-over from other donors' samples. Sequences were obtained from PBMCs. The V call is TRBV28, the J call TRBJ1-4; TRBD1 might be the D (6 bases). CDR3: CASSPTPGAFNEKLFF. The DNA of the CDR3 is TGTGCCAGCAGTCCTACGCCAGGGGCTTTTAATGAAAAACTGTTTTTT.